One and the same sample provided the 6 T cell receptor beta chains below, sequenced in a study of T cell changes during pregnancy in multiple sclerosis. Only in-frame clones appear in the TCRdb table, and some are missing; sequencing was by immunoSEQ multiplex PCR. The table has tens of thousands of clones, around 90% seen once; the top ten hold just over 5%. The sample in question was peripheral blood, obtained after pregnancy. These receptor sequences come from a female donor in good health, enrolled as a control in a pregnancy study.

The chain uses TRBV5-4 and TRBJ2-4; 10 bases map to TRBD1. The germline gives CDR1 SGHNT, CDR2 YYREEE (reference sequence). The CDR3 sequence is 14 residues long. With 4 bases clipped from V and 7 bases from J, the junction kept 5 bases outside the gene matches. Here the CDR3 DNA reads TGTGCCAGCAGCCACGTGGGACAGGGGAACATTCAGTACTTC. It encodes CASSHVGQGNIQYF. Full variable domain (rest looked up from reference TRBV5-4 and TRBJ2-4): ETGVTQSPTHLIKTRGQQVTLRCSSQSGHNTVSWYQQALGQGPQFIFQYYREEENGRGNFPPRFSGLQFPNYSSELNVNALELDDSALYLCASSHVGQGNIQYFGAGTRLSVL.

This chain links TRBV7-2 with TRBJ2-7; the D gene is possibly TRBD2 (5 bases). Trimming pared 8 bases from V and 6 bases from J, leaving 17 bases between. The CDR3 is 13 residues long. Germline CDR1 SGHTA, CDR2 FQGNSA. CDR3 loop: CASRGKGRVEQYF. The CDR3 nucleotides are TGTGCCAGCCGAGGGAAGGGCCGGGTCGAGCAGTACTTC.

This chain links TRBV10-3 with TRBJ1-4; 9 bases line up with TRBD1. V lost 10 bases, J lost 5 bases, and 2 bases stayed unmatched. The CDR3 covers 12 residues. CDR1 and CDR2 (germline): ENHRY, SYGVKD. The DNA for the CDR3 is TGTGCCACCGGACAGGGGAATGAAAAACTGTTTTTT. The encoded protein is CATGQGNEKLFF.

The gene calls are TRBV11-3 and TRBJ1-1; TRBD1 matches 7 bases. The junction had 1 base not matched to a gene; V was cut back by 5 bases and J by 1 base. This CDR3 contains 13 residues. Germline V gives CDR1 SGHNT, CDR2 YENEEA. This CDR3 reads CASSRDRNTEAFF. The CDR3 bases are TGTGCCAGCAGCCGGGACAGGAACACTGAAGCTTTCTTT.

The CDR3 DNA is TGTGCCAGCAGCGAGACGGGAGGGAACTACGAGCAGTACTTC. As protein: CASSETGGNYEQYF. The chain uses TRBV9 and TRBJ2-7; TRBD2 aligns across 8 bases. The CDR3 runs 14 residues. In germline, CDR1 is SGDLS, CDR2 YYNGEE. V dropped 3 bases and J dropped 3; count of bases not matched to a gene: 5.

The V gene is TRBV19, the J gene TRBJ1-5; no clear D. Trimming shortened V by 3 bases and J by 0 bases, and 12 bases separated the two germline ends. From germline, CDR1 is LNHDA and CDR2 SQIVND (reference sequence). This CDR3 has 16 amino acids. The CDR3 loop is CASSMRLDFSNQPQHF. The CDR3 DNA follows: TGTGCCAGTAGTATGCGGCTCGACTTTAGCAATCAGCCCCAGCATTTT.